This TCR beta chain stems from a study of shared clonotypes between healthy human individuals. Looking at the study overall: Per donor, three plates held CD4 naive cells, three held CD4 memory, two held CD8 naive and one held CD8 memory.

As defined, naive CD8 cells were CD45RO-negative and positively selected for CCR7, with terminally differentiated effector memory CD45RA+ cells excluded. Trimming stripped 8 bases from V and 3 bases from J, with 13 bases between. The CDR3 extends over 13 amino acids. Germline CDR1 reads MNHEY; CDR2 reads SMNVEV (reference sequence). TCRdb's table, derived via immunoSEQ multiplex PCR, lists solely in-frame clones and lacks some. Of about 2.2 million clones in the sample, about 93% were seen once. The chain employs TRBV27 and TRBJ1-1; tentative D call: TRBD1 (5 bases). Sequencing was done on a sample of naive CD8+ T cells from PBMCs. The receptor was isolated from a man younger than 35 in good health. Some clones in this sample may be carry-over from other donors' samples. The CDR3 spells CASSVLGDTEAFF. CDR3 DNA sequence: TGTGCCAGCTCGGTGTTAGGGGACACTGAAGCTTTCTTT.